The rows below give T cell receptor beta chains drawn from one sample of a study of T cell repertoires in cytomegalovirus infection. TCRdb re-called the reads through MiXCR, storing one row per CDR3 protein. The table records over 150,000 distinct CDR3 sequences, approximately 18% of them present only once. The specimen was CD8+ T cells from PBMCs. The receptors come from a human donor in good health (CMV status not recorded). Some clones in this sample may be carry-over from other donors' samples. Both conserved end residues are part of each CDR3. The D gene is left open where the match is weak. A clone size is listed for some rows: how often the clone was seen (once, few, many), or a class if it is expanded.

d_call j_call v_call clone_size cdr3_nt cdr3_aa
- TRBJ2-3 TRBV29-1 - TGCAGCGTTGAAGACGGCGGTACGCAGTATTTT CSVEDGGTQYF
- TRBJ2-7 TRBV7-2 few TGTGCCACCTACCCCCCGGACGGATCCTACGAGCAGTACTTC CATYPPDGSYEQYF
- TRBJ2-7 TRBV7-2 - TGTGCCAGCAGCTCCTGGGGGTCCGACTACGAGCAGTACTTC CASSSWGSDYEQYF
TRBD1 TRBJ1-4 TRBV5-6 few TGTGCCAGCAGCTTGCGCCCTGGACAGGGGGTCTATGAAAAACTGTTTTTT CASSLRPGQGVYEKLFF
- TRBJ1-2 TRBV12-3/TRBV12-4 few TGTGCCAGCAGTTTACAGGGGAGGAGGCGCTACACCTTC CASSLQGRRRYTF
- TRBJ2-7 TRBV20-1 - TGCAGTGCTCGAAGATCGGGCTCGGGCGAGCAGTACTTC CSARRSGSGEQYF
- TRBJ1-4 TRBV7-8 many TGTGCCAGCAGCTTACTGGGCTCTTCAAATGAAAAACTGTTTTTT CASSLLGSSNEKLFF
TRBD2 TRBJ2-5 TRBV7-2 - TGTGCCAGCAGTCCTACTAGCGGGGGGTTCCAAGAGACCCAGTACTTC CASSPTSGGFQETQYF
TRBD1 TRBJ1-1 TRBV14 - TGTGCCAGCAGCCTCACTCCGGGACAGAGTATGAACACTGAAGCTTTCTTT CASSLTPGQSMNTEAFF
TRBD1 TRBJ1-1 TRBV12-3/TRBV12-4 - TGTGCCAGCAGTGCGGGACAGGCGGAAGCTTTCTTT CASSAGQAEAFF
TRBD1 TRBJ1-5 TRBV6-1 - TGTGCCAGCAGTGAAGCGGTCAGGACAGGGGATCAGCCCCAGCATTTT CASSEAVRTGDQPQHF
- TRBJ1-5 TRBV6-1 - TGTGCCAGCAGTGGGTCCGAGCGGAAGAATCAGCCCCAGCATTTT CASSGSERKNQPQHF
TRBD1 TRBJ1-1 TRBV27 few TGTGCCAGCAGCCGCGGACAGGTGGGCCGGAACACTGAAGCTTTCTTT CASSRGQVGRNTEAFF
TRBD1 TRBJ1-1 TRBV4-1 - TGCGCCAGCTTAACAGGGGGTCTGAACACTGAAGCTTTCTTT CASLTGGLNTEAFF
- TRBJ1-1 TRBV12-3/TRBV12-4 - TGTGCCAGCAGTCCTCGCGAGGGCGGAGCTTTCTTT CASSPREGGAFF
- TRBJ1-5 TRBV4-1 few TGCGCCAGCAGCCAAGAACGGGAGCTGGGTCAACCCCAGCATTTT CASSQERELGQPQHF
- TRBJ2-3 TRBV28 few TGTGCCAGCAGTTTGGACGGCTCCGATTACACAGATACGCAGTATTTT CASSLDGSDYTDTQYF
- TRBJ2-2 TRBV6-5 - TGTGCCAGCAGTTACTCCCCCGGGGAGCTGTTTTTT CASSYSPGELFF
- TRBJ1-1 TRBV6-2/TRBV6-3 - TGTGCCAGCAGTATAACCTCGGCGAACACTGAAGCTTTCTTT CASSITSANTEAFF
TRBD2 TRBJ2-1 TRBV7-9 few TGTGCCAGCAGCACGACTAGCGGTAGCTCCTACAATGAGCAGTTCTTC CASSTTSGSSYNEQFF
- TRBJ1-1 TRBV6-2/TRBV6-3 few TGTGCCAGCAGTTACTCGAGAACTCCAGCGTACACTGAAGCTTTCTTT CASSYSRTPAYTEAFF
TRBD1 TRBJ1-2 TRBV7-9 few TGTGCCAGCAGCCCCGGGACAGGGAGCGATGGCTACACCTTC CASSPGTGSDGYTF
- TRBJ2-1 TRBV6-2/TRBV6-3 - TGTGCCAGCAGTTACTCGAAGGTGGGGGGGGCTCTTGGAGTCGGTGAGCAGTTCTTC CASSYSKVGGALGVGEQFF
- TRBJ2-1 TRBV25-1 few TGTGCCACCTCCCAGTTTGGGAATGAGCAGTTCTTC CATSQFGNEQFF
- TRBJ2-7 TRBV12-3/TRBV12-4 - TGTGCCAGCAGTTTAAGTTACTACGAGCAGTACTTC CASSLSYYEQYF
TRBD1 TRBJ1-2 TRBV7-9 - TGTGCCAGCAGCAACGGGACAGCCGATTTTAACTATGGCTACACCTTC CASSNGTADFNYGYTF
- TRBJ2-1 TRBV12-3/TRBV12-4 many TGTGCCAGCAGTTTAGCGGGGAGCTCCTACAATGAGCAGTTCTTC CASSLAGSSYNEQFF
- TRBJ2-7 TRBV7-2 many TGTGCCAGCAGCTTAGTCGGGACGGGCGAGCAGTACTTC CASSLVGTGEQYF
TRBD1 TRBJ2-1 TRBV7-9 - TGTGCCAGCAGACCAGACAGGGGTATCTACAATGAGCAGTTCTTC CASRPDRGIYNEQFF
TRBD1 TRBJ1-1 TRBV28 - TGTGCCAGCAGTTTCAAAATACGGACAGGGGAGACTGAAGCTTTCTTT CASSFKIRTGETEAFF
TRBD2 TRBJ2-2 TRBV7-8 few TGTGCCAGCAGCGAGCGACTAGCGGGAGTGAACACCGGGGAGCTGTTTTTT CASSERLAGVNTGELFF
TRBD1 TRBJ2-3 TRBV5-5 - TGTGCCAGCAGCGGGCTGGGGACAGGGGACCCGGATACGCAGTATTTT CASSGLGTGDPDTQYF
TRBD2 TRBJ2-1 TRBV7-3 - TGTGCCAGCAGCCCTTTTGCGGGGGGGTTAGATGAGCAGTTCTTC CASSPFAGGLDEQFF
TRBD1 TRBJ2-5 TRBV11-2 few TGTGCCAGCAGCAACCTGGGACAGCACCAAGAGACCCAGTACTTC CASSNLGQHQETQYF
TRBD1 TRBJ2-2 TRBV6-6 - TGTGCCACCGGGACCGGCGGACAGGGGGCAACCGGGGAGCTGTTTTTT CATGTGGQGATGELFF
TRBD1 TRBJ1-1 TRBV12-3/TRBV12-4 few TGTGCCAGCAGTAGGCAGGGGGCAGGCACTGAAGCTTTCTTT CASSRQGAGTEAFF
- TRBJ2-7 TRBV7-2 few TGTGCCAGCAGGGCCGGGCCCGGGGCGTTCGAGCAGTACTTC CASRAGPGAFEQYF
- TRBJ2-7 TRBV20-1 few TGCAGTGCTAGAGACAGAGCCTACGAGCAGTACTTC CSARDRAYEQYF
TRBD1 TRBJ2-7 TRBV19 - TGTGCCAGTAGTCCCGACAGGGAAGACCTTTACGAGCAGTACTTC CASSPDREDLYEQYF
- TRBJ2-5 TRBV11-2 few TGTGCCAGCAGCTTAGATCCTAGCCCGAGCGCTCAAGAGACCCAGTACTTC CASSLDPSPSAQETQYF
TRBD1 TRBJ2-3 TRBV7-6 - TGTGCCAGCAGCGACGGACAGGGAGCAGATACGCAGTATTTT CASSDGQGADTQYF
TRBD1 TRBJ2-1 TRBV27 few TGTGCCAGCAGTTTGTTTACAGGGGTTACCTACAATGAGCAGTTCTTC CASSLFTGVTYNEQFF
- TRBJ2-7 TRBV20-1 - TGCAGTGCTAGCCCCTTTGTAGGAGACTACGAGCAGTACTTC CSASPFVGDYEQYF